This paragraph reports one T cell receptor beta chain. Its specificity is not known. 13 Jbeta primers and 60 Vbeta primers were used for the PCR. Clones were read by immunoSEQ multiplex PCR, and TCRdb kept only the in-frame ones, dropping some. The data contain 180,000 or so clones, around three quarters of them singletons. This specimen belongs to a study of cytomegalovirus exposure and HLA in healthy donors. Overall study results and limits: What TCR beta sequences reportedly achieved was accurate prediction of HLA-A and HLA-B alleles in most subjects. Presence/absence analyses treated sequencing depth as roughly uniform across donors.

Healthy donors of bone marrow made up the group. Sequenced: PBMCs. The sequence came from a woman aged 25 to 45 in good health and CMV-seronegative.

The CDR3: CASSYSGQGDGYTF. CDR3 sequence (DNA): TGTGCCAGCAGTTACTCGGGACAGGGAGATGGCTACACCTTC. This rearrangement joins TRBV6-5 to TRBJ1-2; 9 bases fit TRBD1. The junction had 2 bases not matched to a gene; V was cut back by 0 bases and J by 6 bases. This CDR3 has 14 residues. The V gene's germline CDR1 is MNHEY and CDR2 SVGAGI.